This T cell receptor (beta chain) emerged from a study of Ad26.COV2.S vaccination and SARS-CoV-2 variants. Points from the study as a whole: Across vaccine and placebo recipients, the breadth of non-spike TCRs was similar. Reported findings describe substantial breadth in spike-specific CD8+ and CD4+ T cell responses following vaccination. The analyses of TCR breadth and depth may have understated the size of total T cell responses. Vaccine recipients surpassed placebo recipients in spike-specific TCR breadth.

Sequencing used immunoSEQ multiplex PCR; TCRdb keeps in-frame clones, though not all of them. The sample lists hundreds of thousands of clones; about 90% were seen once. Per the germline V gene, CDR1 is LNHDA and CDR2 is SQIVND (reference sequence). V shed 6 bases and J shed 3 bases, with 15 bases lying between them. CDR3 length: 15 amino acids. With respect to this clone: Antigen specificity is unknown.

The clonotype comes from a human donor who had recovered from COVID-19. The chain joins TRBV19 to TRBJ2-1, with D possibly being TRBD1 (6 bases). The sample was peripheral blood, taken after recovery from COVID-19. The CDR3 DNA reads as TGTGCCAGTAGCCCCACCGGGACAAACTACAATGAGCAGTTCTTC. Translation gives CASSPTGTNYNEQFF. The full variable domain, rest sourced from reference TRBV19 and TRBJ2-1, is DGGITQSPKYLFRKEGQNVTLSCEQNLNHDAMYWYRQDPGQGLRLIYYSQIVNDFQKGDIAEGYSVSREKKESFPLTVTSAQKNPTAFYLCASSPTGTNYNEQFFGPGTRLTVL.